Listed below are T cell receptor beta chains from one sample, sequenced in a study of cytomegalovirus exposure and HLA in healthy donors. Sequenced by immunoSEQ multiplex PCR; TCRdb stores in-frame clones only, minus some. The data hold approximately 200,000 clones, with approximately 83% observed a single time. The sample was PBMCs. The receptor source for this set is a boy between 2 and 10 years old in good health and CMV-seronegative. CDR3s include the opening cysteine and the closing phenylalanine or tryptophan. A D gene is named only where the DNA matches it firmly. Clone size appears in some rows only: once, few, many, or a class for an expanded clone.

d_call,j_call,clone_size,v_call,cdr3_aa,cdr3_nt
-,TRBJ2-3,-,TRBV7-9,CATWVGGQGDTQYF,TGTGCCACTTGGGTAGGAGGCCAAGGGGATACGCAGTATTTT
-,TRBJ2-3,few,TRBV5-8,CASSLGEITDTQYF,TGTGCCAGCAGCTTGGGGGAGATAACAGATACGCAGTATTTT
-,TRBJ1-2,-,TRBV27,CASSSPGCNYGYTF,TGTGCCAGCAGTTCGCCAGGCTGTAACTATGGCTACACCTTC
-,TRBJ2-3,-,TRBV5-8,CASSFFSSTDTQYF,TGTGCCAGCAGCTTTTTTTCTAGCACAGATACGCAGTATTTT
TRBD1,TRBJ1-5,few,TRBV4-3,CASSQAWEQGVQPQHF,TGCGCCAGCAGCCAAGCGTGGGAACAGGGGGTTCAGCCCCAGCATTTT
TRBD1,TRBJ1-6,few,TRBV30,CAWNLRQGGNSPLHF,TGTGCCTGGAACCTCCGACAGGGGGGAAATTCACCCCTCCACTTT
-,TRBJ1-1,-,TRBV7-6,CASSTTGNTEAFF,TGTGCCAGCAGCACCACAGGGAACACTGAAGCTTTCTTT
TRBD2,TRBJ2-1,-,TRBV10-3,CAIGPWTSGGGEQFF,TGTGCCATCGGCCCCTGGACTAGCGGGGGGGGTGAGCAGTTCTTC
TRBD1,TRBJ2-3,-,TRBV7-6,CASSLTGTGVLDTQYF,TGTGCCAGCAGCTTAACCGGGACAGGGGTGTTGGATACGCAGTATTTT
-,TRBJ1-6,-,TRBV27,CATPRVAESPLHF,TGTGCCACTCCCCGGGTAGCTGAATCACCCCTCCACTTT
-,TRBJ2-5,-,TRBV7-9,CASSYTTTETQYF,TGTGCCAGCAGCTATACTACCACGGAGACCCAGTACTTC
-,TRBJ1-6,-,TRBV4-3,CASSRGGSYNSPLHF,TGCGCCAGCAGCAGGGGGGGCTCCTATAATTCACCCCTCCACTTT
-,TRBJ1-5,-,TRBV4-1,CASSQQQGYQPQHF,TGCGCCAGCAGCCAACAGCAGGGTTATCAGCCCCAGCATTTT
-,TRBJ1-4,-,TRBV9,CASSGGTANSEKLFF,TGTGCCAGCAGCGGCGGGACCGCAAATTCGGAAAAACTGTTTTTT
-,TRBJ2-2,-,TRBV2,CASGFKRQNTGELFF,TGTGCCAGCGGCTTTAAGCGGCAAAACACCGGGGAGCTGTTTTTT
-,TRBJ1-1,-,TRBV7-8,CASSLRRGTEAFF,TGTGCCAGCAGCCTTAGGAGGGGTACTGAAGCTTTCTTT
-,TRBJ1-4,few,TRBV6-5,CASVRGRNEKLFF,TGTGCCAGCGTCAGGGGACGAAATGAAAAACTGTTTTTT
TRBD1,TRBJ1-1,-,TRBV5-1,CASPQGQWHTGNTEAFF,TGCGCCAGCCCCCAGGGACAGTGGCATACCGGGAACACTGAAGCTTTCTTT
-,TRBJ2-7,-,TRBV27,CASSLSHGGREQYF,TGTGCCAGCAGTTTATCACACGGGGGGCGGGAGCAGTACTTC
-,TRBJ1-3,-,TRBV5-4,CASSIHRGFGNTIYF,TGTGCCAGCAGCATCCATAGGGGCTTTGGAAACACCATATATTTT
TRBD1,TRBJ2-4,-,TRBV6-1,CASSETVSGTAKNIQYF,TGTGCCAGCAGTGAAACCGTTTCCGGGACAGCTAAAAACATTCAGTACTTC
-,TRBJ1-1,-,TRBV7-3,CASSLSDRPNTEAFF,TGTGCCAGCAGCTTATCCGACAGGCCTAACACTGAAGCTTTCTTT
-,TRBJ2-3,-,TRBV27,CASSWRGPKDTQYF,TGTGCCAGCAGTTGGCGGGGACCAAAGGATACGCAGTATTTT
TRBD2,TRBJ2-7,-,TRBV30,CAWSFSRLGLAVPYEQYF,TGTGCCTGGAGCTTTTCAAGACTGGGACTAGCGGTCCCCTACGAGCAGTACTTC
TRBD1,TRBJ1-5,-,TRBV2,CASRDRANQPQHF,TGTGCCAGCCGGGACAGGGCCAATCAGCCCCAGCATTTT
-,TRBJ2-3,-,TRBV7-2,CASSSSGALSTDTQYF,TGTGCCAGCAGCTCCTCAGGGGCCCTCAGCACAGATACGCAGTATTTT
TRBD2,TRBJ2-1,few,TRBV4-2,CASSLSYGGGPAYNEQFF,TGTGCCAGCAGCCTTAGTTACGGCGGGGGGCCGGCCTACAATGAGCAGTTCTTC
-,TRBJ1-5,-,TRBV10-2,CASSDPSGEQPQHF,TGCGCCAGCAGTGATCCTTCGGGTGAGCAGCCCCAGCATTTT
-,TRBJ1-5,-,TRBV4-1,CASSPRGGANQPQHF,TGCGCCAGCAGCCCTCGGGGGGGAGCCAATCAGCCCCAGCATTTT
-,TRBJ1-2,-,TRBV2,CASRGRGANYGYTF,TGTGCCAGCAGGGGCCGGGGAGCTAACTATGGCTACACCTTC
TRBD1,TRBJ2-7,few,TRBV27,CASSLSSGTQGYEQYF,TGTGCCAGCAGTTTATCGTCGGGGACACAGGGGTACGAGCAGTACTTC
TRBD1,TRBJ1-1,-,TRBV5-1,CASSTGQGTATLNTEAFF,TGCGCCAGCAGCACCGGACAGGGGACGGCTACTTTGAACACTGAAGCTTTCTTT
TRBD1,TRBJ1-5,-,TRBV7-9,CASSYDGTDNQPQHF,TGTGCCAGCAGCTATGACGGGACAGACAATCAGCCCCAGCATTTT
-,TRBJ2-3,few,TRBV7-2,CASSSRTSTDTQYF,TGTGCCAGCAGCTCGAGGACTAGCACAGATACGCAGTATTTT
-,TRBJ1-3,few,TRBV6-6,CASTFGGNTIYF,TGTGCCAGCACCTTCGGTGGTAACACCATATATTTT
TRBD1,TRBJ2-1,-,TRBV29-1,CSVRRGQGNEQFF,TGCAGCGTTCGCAGGGGGCAAGGTAATGAGCAGTTCTTC
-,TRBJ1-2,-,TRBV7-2,CASSLAGPGYGYTF,TGTGCCAGCAGCTTAGCGGGCCCTGGCTATGGCTACACCTTC
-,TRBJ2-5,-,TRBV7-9,CASSQLVGETQYF,TGTGCCAGCAGCCAACTAGTTGGAGAGACCCAGTACTTC
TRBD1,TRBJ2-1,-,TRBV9,CASSTRTGYNEQFF,TGTGCCAGCAGCACCCGGACAGGGTACAATGAGCAGTTCTTC
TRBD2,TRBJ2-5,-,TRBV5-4,CASSLRLAGSETQYF,TGTGCCAGCAGCTTACGACTAGCGGGGTCAGAGACCCAGTACTTC
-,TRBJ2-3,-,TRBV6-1,CASRRAPSTDTQYF,TGTGCCAGCCGCAGGGCCCCGAGCACAGATACGCAGTATTTT
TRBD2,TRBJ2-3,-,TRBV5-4,CASSLVGGGSTDTQYF,TGTGCCAGCAGCTTGGTTGGCGGGGGGAGCACAGATACGCAGTATTTT
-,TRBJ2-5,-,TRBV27,CASSFRPGETQYF,TGTGCCAGCAGTTTTAGACCAGGGGAGACCCAGTACTTC
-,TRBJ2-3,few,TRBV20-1,CSALSGDTQYF,TGCAGTGCCCTATCCGGGGATACGCAGTATTTT
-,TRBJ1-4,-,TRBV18,CASSPLMGRTNEKLFF,TGTGCCAGCTCACCACTTATGGGGCGGACTAATGAAAAACTGTTTTTT
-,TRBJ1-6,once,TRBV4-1,CASSQTQISPLHF,TGCGCCAGCAGCCAAACGCAGATATCACCCCTCCACTTT
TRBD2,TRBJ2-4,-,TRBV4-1,CASSPGDGRVAKNIQYF,TGCGCCAGCAGCCCCGGGGACGGGAGGGTGGCCAAAAACATTCAGTACTTC